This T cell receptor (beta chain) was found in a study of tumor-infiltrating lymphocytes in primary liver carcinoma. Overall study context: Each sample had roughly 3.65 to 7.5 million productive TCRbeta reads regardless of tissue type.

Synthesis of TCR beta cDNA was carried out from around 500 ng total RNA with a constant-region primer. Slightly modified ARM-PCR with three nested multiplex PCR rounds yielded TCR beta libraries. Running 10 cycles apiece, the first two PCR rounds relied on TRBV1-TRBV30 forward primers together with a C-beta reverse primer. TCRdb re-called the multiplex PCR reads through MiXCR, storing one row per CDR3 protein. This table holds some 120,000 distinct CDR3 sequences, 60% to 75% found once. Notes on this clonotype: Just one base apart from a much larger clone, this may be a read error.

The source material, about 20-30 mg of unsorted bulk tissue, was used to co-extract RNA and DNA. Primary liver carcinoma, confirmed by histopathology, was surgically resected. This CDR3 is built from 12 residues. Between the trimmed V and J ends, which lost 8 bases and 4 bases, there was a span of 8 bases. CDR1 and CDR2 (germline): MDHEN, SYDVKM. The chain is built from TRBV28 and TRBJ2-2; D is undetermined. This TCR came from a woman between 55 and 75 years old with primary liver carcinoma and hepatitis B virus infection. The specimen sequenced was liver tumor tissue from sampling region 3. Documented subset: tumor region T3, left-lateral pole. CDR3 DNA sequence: TGTGCCAGCGGATGGGGCACCGGGGAGCTGTTTTTT. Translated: CASGWGTGELFF.